This TCR beta chain was sequenced for a study of identical twins. In TCRdb, the 5' RACE reads were re-called with MiXCR into one record per CDR3 protein. The sample carries a few hundred thousand distinct CDR3 sequences, around 8.3% recorded once. V dropped 5 bases and J dropped 3 bases, with 12 bases sitting between them. CDR1 is SGHTA and CDR2 is FQGNSA in the germline V gene. The CDR3 extends over 14 amino acids. Study results and limitations: Among out-of-frame alpha sequences shared by twins, low generation probability occurred in excess. Excess sharing by twins proved weaker in beta out-of-frame sequences. The same donors were not followed; conclusions instead depended on cross-sectional statistical analysis.

In its sample, this clonotype was seen a few times. The target antigen is unknown. The same specimen was also included in a second study, on yellow fever vaccine responses in identical twins.

The material sequenced was CD8+ T cells sorted from blood. The V call is TRBV7-2, the J call TRBJ2-3; D gene uncertain. The origin of this receptor is a woman between 18 and 30 years old in good health. CDR3 in amino acids: CASSSPGRTDTQYF. DNA of the CDR3: TGTGCCAGCAGCAGCCCCGGCCGGACAGATACGCAGTATTTT. The variable domain in full, completed from reference TRBV7-2 and TRBJ2-3, reads GAGVSQSPSNKVTEKGKDVELRCDPISGHTALYWYRQSLGQGLEFLIYFQGNSAPDKSGLPSDRFSAERTGGSVSTLTIQRTQQEDSAVYLCASSSPGRTDTQYFGPGTRLTVL.